The entry that follows covers one T cell receptor (beta chain) sequence. The sample is drawn from a study of memory CD4+ T cells and cytomegalovirus serostatus. Generated by immunoSEQ multiplex PCR, the TCRdb table keeps only in-frame clones and is missing some. This sample has approximately 53,000 clones, with under 90% found just once. In germline, CDR1 is LNHDA, CDR2 SQIVND (reference sequence). The CDR3 is 11 residues long. The sort gate was single viable CD3+CD4+CD8-CD45RO+ cells for memory CD4+ T cells. CMV serostatus came from serum IgG against pp150, pp28, p38, p52. Total CD4+ T cells were enriched by CD4 positive selection.

V and J are TRBV19 and TRBJ2-3; D uncertain. The source material was memory CD4+ T cells from blood. The TCR originated in an adult in good health and CMV-seronegative. The CDR3 region has the DNA TGTGTCCCTGGGGAAGCAAATACGCAGTATTTT. Its protein is CVPGEANTQYF.